Reported below is one T cell receptor beta chain. Antigen specificity is unknown. V shed 6 bases and J shed 2 bases, with 8 bases lying between them. Germline CDR1 and CDR2: MNHEY and SVGAGI. The CDR3 has 13 amino acids. This entry belongs to a study of T cell responses to AZD1222 COVID-19 vaccine. Findings of the study overall: Clonal diversity may have been underestimated in mostly white British donors. Baseline testing showed seropositivity in only a handful of AZD1222 recipients. Repertoires were collected only later (after the peak T cell response had occurred). As reported, nearly half of all spike-specific TCRs target variant regions that are unmutated.

Profiling relied on immunoSEQ multiplex PCR, and the TCRdb table lists in-frame clones only, not all of them. The sample consists of 20,000 to 30,000 clones, roughly 84% of them appearing once. The source material was peripheral blood, sampled 28 days after the second AZD1222 dose. The rearrangement uses TRBV6-5 and TRBJ1-5; D not resolved. This TCR was sampled from an adult who received the AZD1222 COVID-19 vaccine. CDR3 sequence reads: CASRRGGNQPQHF. CDR3 nucleotide sequence: TGTGCCAGCAGAAGAGGTGGCAATCAGCCCCAGCATTTT.